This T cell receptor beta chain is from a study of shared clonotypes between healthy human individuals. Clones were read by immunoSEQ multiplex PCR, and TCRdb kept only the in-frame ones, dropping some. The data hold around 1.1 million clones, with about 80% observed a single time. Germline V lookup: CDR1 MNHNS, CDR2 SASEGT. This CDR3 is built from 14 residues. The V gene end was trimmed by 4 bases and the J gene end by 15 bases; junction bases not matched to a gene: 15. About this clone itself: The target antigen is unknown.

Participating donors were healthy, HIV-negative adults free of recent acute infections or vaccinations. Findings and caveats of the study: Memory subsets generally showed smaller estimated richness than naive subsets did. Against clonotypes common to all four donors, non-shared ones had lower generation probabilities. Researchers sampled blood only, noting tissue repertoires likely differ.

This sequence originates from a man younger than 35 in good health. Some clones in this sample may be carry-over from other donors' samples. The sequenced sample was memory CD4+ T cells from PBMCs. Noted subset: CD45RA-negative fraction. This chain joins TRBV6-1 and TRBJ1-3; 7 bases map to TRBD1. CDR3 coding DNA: TGTGCCAGCAGTGTGGGACAGTGGGCGGCTCTCCCATATTTT. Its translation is CASSVGQWAALPYF.